The sequence of this TCR beta chain was determined in a study of T cell responses to AZD1222 COVID-19 vaccine listed by TCRdb under 2021. Looking at the study overall: AZD1222 recipients whose second dose came at about 4 weeks and those whose second dose came at about 12 weeks were combined into one group, since spike-specific TCR depth and breadth did not differ between the two schedules. TCR sequencing covered over 230 trial participants: nearly 210 given two doses of AZD1222 and about 26 given two doses of MenACWY control vaccine. Trial participants were enrolled by age into 18-55, 56-69 and 70-plus year subgroups, with about 150, 27 and 61 TCR-sequenced participants respectively. Beyond this particular receptor, the publication reports: Because no samples from the day 14 peak response were available, repertoires could be characterized only after the peak T cell response. In the small 56-69-year group, the increase in depth fell short of significance, most likely because of low power. The vaccine-associated CD4 TCRs covered the entire spike protein, and the dominant responses fell in regions 160-218 and 743-854. Conclusions about previously exposed vaccinees are limited because only a handful of AZD1222 recipients were SARS-CoV-2 seropositive at baseline. Most participants were white British and females outnumbered males, and the authors suggested that clonal diversity may have been underestimated. Reportedly, close to half of the unique spike-specific TCRs recognized epitopes lying outside the regions that are mutated in the B.1.351 and B.1.1.7 variants. After two AZD1222 doses, both the breadth and the depth of spike-specific TCRs were significantly higher than at day 0 and than in MenACWY recipients.

The CDR3 regions of human TCRbeta chains were analyzed by immunosequencing. In the source study's methods: TCRs in the repertoires were compared against a reference library of SARS-CoV-2-specific TCRs that had been generated with the MIRA antigen-specificity platform. Breadth was defined as the fraction of unique TCRs that were SARS-CoV-2-associated, and depth was defined as the fraction of total T cells that were SARS-CoV-2-associated. Each spike-specific TCR was assigned to its reactive spike region and to a CD4 or CD8 class using the MIRA data. Log10-transformed breadth and depth values were compared by one-way ANOVA with Sidak's multiple comparisons tests. The table comes from immuneACCESS by way of TCRdb, which keeps in-frame sequences with V and J called. Part of the clones is missing from these tables; in studies checked, under half for an unresolved V gene and the rest for unknown reasons. D and trimming were read from the DNA, whereas the V and J calls and clone size are those reported in that table. The table for this sample lists 100,000 to 150,000 clones; around 89% of them were counted only once. Roughly 4% of the sample belongs to the ten largest clones.

What this sample's time point label stands for: baseline before first vaccination. Samples from vaccinated people were obtained from the UK trials COV001 and COV002, which included a single-blind randomized controlled phase 2/3 trial of AZD1222 (ChAdOx1 nCoV-19) in healthy adults. Trial participant PBMC samples were collected at day 0 and day 28 after the second dose for TCRbeta chain sequencing. The CDR3, cysteine through phenylalanine, is 14 amino acids long. Of the read, only the CDR3 DNA is kept; its 42 bases are in frame from base 1. CDR1 is given as SGHTA and CDR2 as FQGTGA, both from the germline V gene. Trimming at the junction amounts to 4 bases on V and 7 bases on J, and the germline ends lie 14 bases apart. This clone was detected a few times. Which antigen it targets is not known. No much larger clone exists at a distance of one base, and base qualities are not known.

This TCR derives from an adult in good health. This chain is built from TRBV7-3 and TRBJ2-1; a tentative D call is TRBD2 (6 bases match). Source: peripheral blood, taken on day 0 of AZD1222 vaccination. The sequenced DNA is TGTGCCAGCAGCTCGACTAGTTTACCAAATGAGCAGTTCTTC. It encodes CASSSTSLPNEQFF. With all but the CDR3 taken from the reference TRBV7-3 and TRBJ2-1 genes, the full variable domain is: GAGVSQTPSNKVTEKGKYVELRCDPISGHTALYWYRQSLGQGPEFLIYFQGTGAADDSGLPNDRFFAVRPEGSVSTLKIQRTERGDSAVYLCASSSTSLPNEQFFGPGTRLTVL.